The 28 T cell receptor beta chains presented below share a single source sample, sequenced in a study of shared clonotypes between healthy human individuals. Assay: immunoSEQ multiplex PCR; the TCRdb copy retains only in-frame clones and omits some. The profile shows around 83,000 clones, 62% of them singletons. What was sequenced was memory CD8+ T cells sorted from blood. Subset in this sample: CD45RO+ cells pooled with CCR7-negative TemRA cells. The receptors derive from a man aged 30 to 39 in good health.

A remark on this clone: Other DNA sequences in this sample translate to the same CDR3. CDR3 DNA sequence: TGTGCCAGCAGCGTAGGGGTCGGGACCGGGGAGCTGTTTTTT. This codes for CASSVGVGTGELFF. The chain joins TRBV9 to TRBJ2-2; D gene unclear. The V and J ends lost 0 bases and 5 bases respectively, with 8 bases between them. From germline, CDR1 is SGDLS and CDR2 YYNGEE. The CDR3 spans 14 residues.

In regard to this clone: A read error is the likely source, as a far larger clone sits one nucleotide away. The chain is built from TRBV5-1 and TRBJ2-1; TRBD2 might be the D (6 bases). Trimming left V 4 bases short and J 2 bases short, with 13 bases between. Germline lookup yields CDR1 SGHRS and CDR2 YFSETQ. This CDR3 has 15 residues. CDR3 nucleotide sequence: TGCGCCAGCAGCGTAGCGGAGAGCCCCTACAATGAGCAGTTCTTC. Protein: CASSVAESPYNEQFF.

With regard to this clone: Other DNA sequences in this specimen translate into the identical CDR3. The chain combines TRBV5-1 with TRBJ2-1; 9 bases agree with TRBD2. The ends lost 0 bases at V and 3 bases at J; junction bases unmatched: 1. The V gene's germline CDR1 is SGHRS and CDR2 YFSETQ. This CDR3 contains 15 residues. DNA of the CDR3: TGCGCCAGCAGCTTGGTAGCGGGGGTCTACAATGAGCAGTTCTTC. Amino acids: CASSLVAGVYNEQFF.

This clone came up a few times. This chain uses TRBV2 with TRBJ1-2; the D gene is possibly TRBD1 (5 bases). The V end lost 3 bases, the J end lost 6 bases, and 14 bases lay between the germline ends. This CDR3 contains 14 residues. From germline, CDR1 is SNHLY and CDR2 FYNNEI. The CDR3 is CASSDEGIWDGYTF. The CDR3 bases are TGTGCCAGCAGTGATGAGGGGATCTGGGATGGCTACACCTTC.

This clone occurred a few times. Additional DNA sequences in this sample encode the identical CDR3. This chain links TRBV11-1 with TRBJ2-7; 7 positions agree with TRBD1. This CDR3 contains 15 residues. Per the germline V gene, CDR1 is SGHAT and CDR2 is FQDESV (reference sequence). V trimming: 1 base; J trimming: 0 bases; junction bases outside the gene matches: 3. The CDR3 DNA reads TGTGCCAGCAGCTTAGAGGGGGACAGCTCCTACGAGCAGTACTTC. As protein: CASSLEGDSSYEQYF.

The chain employs TRBV6-5 and TRBJ1-5; the D is unclear. Germline V CDR1 and CDR2: MNHEY, SVGAGI. The CDR3 is 12 residues long. V lost 4 bases and J 7 bases, leaving 8 bases between the germline ends. The CDR3 coding sequence is TGTGCCAGCAGTTCCGTGGGGCAGCCCCAGCATTTT. Translation: CASSSVGQPQHF.

At least ten counts were recorded for this clone. The gene calls are TRBV6-4 and TRBJ2-3, with TRBD1 matching over 11 bases. CDR3 length equals 15 residues. Germline V lookup: CDR1 MRHNA, CDR2 SNTAGT. V shed 2 bases, J shed 3 bases, and the junction held 1 base outside the gene matches. The CDR3 DNA reads TGTGCCAGCAGTGACGGACAGGGGGCAACAGATACGCAGTATTTT. Translation gives CASSDGQGATDTQYF.

The chain recombines TRBV9 with TRBJ1-2, with unresolved D. The CDR3 has 14 residues. Deletions cut 4 bases from V and 4 bases from J, with 14 bases between. Germline V gives CDR1 SGDLS, CDR2 YYNGEE. The CDR3 region is CASSPRSGGYGYTF. The CDR3 DNA follows: TGTGCCAGCAGCCCCCGATCCGGCGGCTATGGCTACACCTTC. The full variable domain, in which reference TRBV9 and TRBJ1-2 provide the parts outside the CDR3, is DSGVTQTPKHLITATGQRVTLRCSPRSGDLSVYWYQQSLDQGLQFLIQYYNGEERAKGNILERFSAQQFPDLHSELNLSSLELGDSALYFCASSPRSGGYGYTFGSGTRLTVV.

The chain recombines TRBV27 with TRBJ1-5; D gene ambiguous. The CDR3 contains 15 residues. Germline V gene data show CDR1 as MNHEY and CDR2 as SMNVEV (reference sequence). Trimming shortened V by 2 bases and J by 0 bases, and 8 bases separated the two germline ends. CDR3 DNA: TGTGCCAGCAGTTTAAGCTCCGCTAGCAATCAGCCCCAGCATTTT. Its translation is CASSLSSASNQPQHF.

The CDR3, as DNA: TGTGCCAGCAGCTTCGCGGGAGAGAGCTCCTACGAGCAGTACTTC. It yields the protein CASSFAGESSYEQYF. The chain recombines TRBV13 with TRBJ2-7; 7 bases agree with TRBD2. The CDR3 is 15 residues long. Germline trimming cut 3 bases from V and 0 bases from J; bases unmatched to any gene: 5. Germline V gives CDR1 PRHDT, CDR2 FYEKMQ (reference sequence).

The chain combines TRBV28 with TRBJ2-2; TRBD1 agrees at 8 bases. With V trimmed by 4 bases and J by 10 bases, 23 bases remained unmatched. CDR1 is MDHEN and CDR2 is SYDVKM in the germline V gene. The CDR3 sequence is 19 residues long. For the CDR3, the DNA is TGTGCCAGCAGTTCCCAGAGACTCGCCGGGACAGGAGATTTGTCGGAGCTGTTTTTT. Translating it yields CASSSQRLAGTGDLSELFF.

The gene calls are TRBV7-9 and TRBJ2-2, with 8 bases fitting TRBD1. Germline CDR1 is SEHNR and CDR2 is FQNEAQ (reference sequence). The V and J ends lost 6 bases and 6 bases, in that order; junction bases with no gene match: 3. This CDR3 spans 13 amino acids. The CDR3 nucleotides are TGTGCCAGCAGGGTACAGGGGGCCGGGGAGCTGTTTTTT. This gives the protein CASRVQGAGELFF. Supplemented by reference TRBV7-9 and TRBJ2-2, the full variable domain reads DTGVSQNPRHKITKRGQNVTFRCDPISEHNRLYWYRQTLGQGPEFLTYFQNEAQLEKSRLLSDRFSAERPKGSFSTLEIQRTEQGDSAMYLCASRVQGAGELFFGEGSRLTVL.

A remark on this clone: The same CDR3 also results from other DNA sequences found in this sample. The rearrangement uses TRBV28 and TRBJ2-7; maybe TRBD1 (6 bases). V dropped 6 bases and J dropped 3 bases, with 12 bases sitting between them. Per germline, CDR1 MDHEN and CDR2 SYDVKM. CDR3 length: 13 residues. The DNA of the CDR3 is TGTGCCAGCAGGCCGGGACACCTCTACGAGCAGTACTTC. Protein: CASRPGHLYEQYF.

V is TRBV28 and J is TRBJ2-3; the match to TRBD2 covers 7 bases. Trimming cost V 5 bases and J 8 bases; bases outside gene matches: 4. The germline gives CDR1 MDHEN, CDR2 SYDVKM. This CDR3 is 12 amino acids long. The CDR3 DNA follows: TGTGCCAGCAGTCGAGCGGGAAGTACGCAGTATTTT. Encoded protein: CASSRAGSTQYF.

The rearrangement links TRBV14 to TRBJ2-7; 7 bases are shared with TRBD2. The CDR3 totals 18 residues. V lost 4 bases to trimming and J lost 0 bases; unmatched junction nucleotides: 15. Germline CDR1 reads SGHDN; CDR2 reads FVKESK. CDR3: CASSPSLGKLANSYEQYF. For the CDR3, the DNA is TGTGCCAGCAGCCCCTCGTTGGGCAAACTAGCGAACTCCTACGAGCAGTACTTC.

This sequence joins TRBV25-1 and TRBJ2-2; D possibly corresponds to TRBD1 (5 bases). The CDR3 covers 17 residues. The germline V gene has CDR1 MGHDK and CDR2 SYGVNS. Deletions cut 3 bases from V and 6 bases from J, with 20 bases between. CDR3 sequence (DNA): TGTGCCAGCAGTGATGGTGGGGAAGGGGAATATCCCGGGGAGCTGTTTTTT. Its translation: CASSDGGEGEYPGELFF. The whole variable domain, remainder taken from reference TRBV25-1 and TRBJ2-2, is EADIYQTPRYLVIGTGKKITLECSQTMGHDKMYWYQQDPGMELHLIHYSYGVNSTEKGDLSSESTVSRIRTEHFPLTLESARPSHTSQYLCASSDGGEGEYPGELFFGEGSRLTVL.

This clone has only one observation. CDR3 amino acids: CASSLSGEAYEQYF. The CDR3 DNA reads as TGTGCCAGCAGCTTATCTGGCGAGGCCTACGAGCAGTACTTC. The V and J genes are TRBV11-2 and TRBJ2-7; unclear D gene. The CDR3 runs 14 residues. The germline CDR1 and CDR2 sequences are SGHAT and FQNNGV. Trimming removed 2 bases from V and 2 bases from J, with 10 bases in between.

The rearrangement links TRBV2 to TRBJ1-1, with 8 bases matching TRBD1. V dropped 7 bases and J dropped 5; count of bases not matched to a gene: 12. Germline CDR1 reads SNHLY; CDR2 reads FYNNEI. The CDR3 sequence is 15 residues long. The CDR3 spells CASKGQGAGSTEAFF. In nucleotides, the CDR3 is TGTGCCAGCAAGGGCCAGGGGGCGGGTAGTACTGAAGCTTTCTTT.

The CDR3 sequence is CASSLRTGGELYNEQFF. The CDR3 DNA is TGTGCCAGCTCATTGAGGACAGGGGGGGAACTATACAATGAGCAGTTCTTC. The chain links TRBV18 to TRBJ2-1; 10 nucleotides match TRBD1. The V gene's germline CDR1 is KGHSH and CDR2 LQKENI. The V gene end was trimmed by 5 bases and the J gene end by 4 bases; junction bases not matched to a gene: 11. The CDR3 has 17 amino acids.

The J gene is TRBJ2-1, the V gene TRBV7-6; 9 bases are a match to TRBD2. The CDR3 spans 14 residues. Trimming took 9 bases from V and 4 from J; bases not matched to a gene: 7. Germline V gives CDR1 SGHVS, CDR2 FNYEAQ. The CDR3 nucleotides read TGTGCCAGTAGCGGGAGTTTAGGTTACAATGAGCAGTTCTTC. Its protein is CASSGSLGYNEQFF.

Many counts were recorded for this clone. This chain links TRBV4-1 with TRBJ2-7; 15 bases align to TRBD2. The CDR3 contains 18 residues. The germline gives CDR1 MGHRA, CDR2 YSYEKL. J lost 0 bases, V lost 7 bases, and 10 bases had no gene match. CDR3 region: CASTPGLAGGPSSYEQYF. In DNA, the CDR3 is TGCGCCAGCACCCCGGGACTAGCGGGAGGTCCGAGCTCCTACGAGCAGTACTTC.

This clone occurred many times. CDR3 protein: CASSQLEFTGSSYNEQFF. DNA for the CDR3: TGTGCCAGCAGCCAACTGGAGTTTACGGGGAGCTCCTACAATGAGCAGTTCTTC. J is TRBJ2-1 and V is TRBV5-4; D might be TRBD2 (5 bases). V was clipped by 4 bases and J by 0 bases, with 20 bases between them. CDR1 and CDR2 (germline): SGHNT, YYREEE (reference sequence). CDR3 length equals 18 residues.

The chain combines TRBV5-1 with TRBJ2-7; 7 nucleotides match TRBD1. CDR1 SGHRS and CDR2 YFSETQ come from the germline V gene. The CDR3 is made up of 14 amino acids. After removal of 0 bases from V and 2 bases from J, the junction contained 2 bases not matched to a gene. CDR3: CASSLEQGPYEQYF. CDR3 nucleotide sequence: TGCGCCAGCAGCTTGGAACAGGGGCCCTACGAGCAGTACTTC. The whole variable domain, filled in from reference TRBV5-1 and TRBJ2-7, reads KAGVTQTPRYLIKTRGQQVTLSCSPISGHRSVSWYQQTPGQGLQFLFEYFSETQRNKGNFPGRFSGRQFSNSRSEMNVSTLELGDSALYLCASSLEQGPYEQYFGPGTRLTVT.

The CDR3 region has the DNA TGTGCCAGCAGCCCAACACCCCCCGGGGAGCAGTACTTC. Translating gives CASSPTPPGEQYF. This chain links TRBV7-9 with TRBJ2-7, with D unclear. This CDR3 spans 13 amino acids. Per the germline V gene, CDR1 is SEHNR and CDR2 is FQNEAQ (reference sequence). V shed 5 bases and J shed 7 bases, with 15 bases lying between them. The whole variable domain, filled in from reference TRBV7-9 and TRBJ2-7, reads DTGVSQNPRHKITKRGQNVTFRCDPISEHNRLYWYRQTLGQGPEFLTYFQNEAQLEKSRLLSDRFSAERPKGSFSTLEIQRTEQGDSAMYLCASSPTPPGEQYFGPGTRLTVT.

This clone was detected once. The genes are TRBV7-3 and TRBJ2-7; D might be TRBD2 (6 bases). The CDR3 has 15 amino acids. Trimming cost V 2 bases and J 2 bases, with 13 bases left between them. Germline CDR1 SGHTA, CDR2 FQGTGA. The CDR3 region is CASSLSAGRAYEQYF. CDR3 bases: TGTGCCAGCAGCTTATCGGCGGGACGTGCCTACGAGCAGTACTTC.

V and J are TRBV9 and TRBJ2-3, with 14 bases fitting TRBD2. Germline assignment: CDR1 SGDLS and CDR2 YYNGEE. Germline trimming cut 4 bases from V and 3 bases from J; bases unmatched to any gene: 4. This CDR3 has 16 residues. The CDR3 loop is CASSFRTSGRTDTQYF. In nucleotides, the CDR3 is TGTGCCAGCAGCTTTCGGACTAGCGGGAGGACAGATACGCAGTATTTT.

The chain recombines TRBV7-9 with TRBJ2-3; the D gene is possibly TRBD1 (5 bases). Germline lookup yields CDR1 SEHNR and CDR2 FQNEAQ (reference sequence). The CDR3 covers 14 residues. V was cut by 3 bases and J by 2 bases, with 9 bases left in between. CDR3 DNA sequence: TGTGCCAGCAGCTTTATAGGGGCCACAGATACGCAGTATTTT. Amino acids: CASSFIGATDTQYF.

V is TRBV7-6 and J is TRBJ2-2; 8 nucleotides agree with TRBD1. J gave up 4 bases and V 5 bases, and 3 bases lay outside the gene matches. The CDR3 loop spans 14 amino acids. Germline V gives CDR1 SGHVS, CDR2 FNYEAQ. As DNA, the CDR3 is TGTGCCAGCAGCCGGACAGGGCCCACCGGGGAGCTGTTTTTT. It codes for CASSRTGPTGELFF.